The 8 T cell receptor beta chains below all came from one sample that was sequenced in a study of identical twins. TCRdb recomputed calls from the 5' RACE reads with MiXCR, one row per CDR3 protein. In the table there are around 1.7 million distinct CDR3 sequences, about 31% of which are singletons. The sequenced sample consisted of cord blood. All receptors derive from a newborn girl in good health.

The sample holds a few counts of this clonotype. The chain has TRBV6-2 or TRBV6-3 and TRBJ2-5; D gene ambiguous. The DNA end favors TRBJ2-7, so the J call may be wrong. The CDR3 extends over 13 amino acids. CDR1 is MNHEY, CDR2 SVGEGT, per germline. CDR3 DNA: TGTGCCAGCAGCCAACTACCCCTCTACGAGCAGTACTTC. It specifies CASSQLPLYEQYF.

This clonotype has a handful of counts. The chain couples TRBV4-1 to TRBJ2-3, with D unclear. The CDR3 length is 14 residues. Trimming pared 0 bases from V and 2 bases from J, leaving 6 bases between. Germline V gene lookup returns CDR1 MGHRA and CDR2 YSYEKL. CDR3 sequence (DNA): TGCGCCAGCAGCCAAGAACCGTTCACAGATACGCAGTATTTT. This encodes CASSQEPFTDTQYF.

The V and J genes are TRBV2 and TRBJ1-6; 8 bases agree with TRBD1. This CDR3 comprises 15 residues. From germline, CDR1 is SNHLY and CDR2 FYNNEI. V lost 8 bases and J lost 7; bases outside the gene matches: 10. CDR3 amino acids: CASLKVSGGNSPLHF. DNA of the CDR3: TGTGCCAGCCTGAAAGTGTCAGGGGGCAATTCACCCCTCCACTTT.

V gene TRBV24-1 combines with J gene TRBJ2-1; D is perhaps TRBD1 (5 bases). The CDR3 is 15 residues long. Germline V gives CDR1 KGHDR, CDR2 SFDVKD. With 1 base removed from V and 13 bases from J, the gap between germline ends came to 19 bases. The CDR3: CATSDFRAGQETQFF. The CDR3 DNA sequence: TGTGCCACCAGTGATTTTCGGGCAGGGCAAGAGACCCAGTTCTTC.

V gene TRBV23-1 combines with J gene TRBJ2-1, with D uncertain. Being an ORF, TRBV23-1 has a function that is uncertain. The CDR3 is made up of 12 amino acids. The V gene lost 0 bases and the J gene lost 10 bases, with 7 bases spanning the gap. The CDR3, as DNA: TGCGCCAGCAGTCAATCAGGATTCGAGCAGTTCTTC. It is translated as CASSQSGFEQFF.

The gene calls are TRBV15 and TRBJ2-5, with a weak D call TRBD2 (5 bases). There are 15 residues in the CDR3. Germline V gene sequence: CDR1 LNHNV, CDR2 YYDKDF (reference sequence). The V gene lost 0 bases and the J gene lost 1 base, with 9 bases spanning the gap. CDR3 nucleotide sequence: TGTGCCACCAGCAGAGATTCTAGCTTCCAAGAGACCCAGTACTTC. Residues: CATSRDSSFQETQYF.

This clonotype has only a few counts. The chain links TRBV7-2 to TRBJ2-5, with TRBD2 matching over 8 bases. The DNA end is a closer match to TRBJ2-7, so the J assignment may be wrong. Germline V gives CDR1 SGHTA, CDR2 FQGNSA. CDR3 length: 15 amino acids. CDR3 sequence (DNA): TGTGCCAGCAGCTTAGCTAGCGGGGTTCTGGACGAGCAGTACTTC. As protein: CASSLASGVLDEQYF.

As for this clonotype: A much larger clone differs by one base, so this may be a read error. The CDR3 nucleotides are TGTACCAGCAGCCAAGAGGAAAGGAACGAGCAGTACTTC. Translated: CTSSQEERNEQYF. This rearrangement joins TRBV4-2 to TRBJ2-7; D not certain. This CDR3 is built from 13 residues. From germline, CDR1 is LGHNA and CDR2 YNFKEQ.